This T cell receptor (beta chain) was observed in a study of cytomegalovirus exposure and HLA in healthy donors. Study as a whole: The early release's HLA-typed donors yielded about 85 million unique TCRs. Study observations and caveats: Follow-up analysis found HLA locus-dependent TCR association rates, highest for DRB1 and lowest for HLA-C. Later analysis demonstrated an association between a missense DCLRE1C variant and TCR beta V- and J-gene trimming. A later analysis found that most CMV-associated TCR beta chains appeared HLA-restricted.

The study ran its PCR with 60 Vbeta and 13 Jbeta primers. Only in-frame clones appear in the TCRdb table, and some are missing; sequencing was by immunoSEQ multiplex PCR. This table has about 35,000 clones, roughly 78% appearing once. Between the trimmed V and J ends, which lost 4 bases and 6 bases, there was a span of 13 bases. Germline V gene sequence: CDR1 SGHRS, CDR2 YFSETQ. The CDR3 loop spans 14 amino acids. This clone was detected only once. Its antigen is currently unknown. The TCR was taken from a male donor in good health and CMV-seronegative. The sample taken for sequencing was PBMCs. This rearrangement joins TRBV5-1 to TRBJ1-4, with a possible D match to TRBD1 (5 bases). CDR3: CASSLGQGDEKLFF. For the CDR3, the DNA is TGCGCCAGCAGCCTGGGGCAGGGCGATGAAAAACTGTTTTTT.